This is a list of T cell receptor beta chains from one sample in a study of shared clonotypes between healthy human individuals. Sequenced by immunoSEQ multiplex PCR; TCRdb stores in-frame clones only, minus some. The sample yields about 1.5 million clones, around 98% seen once. The sequenced material came from naive CD4+ T cells sorted from blood. The receptors come from a man younger than 45 in good health. CDR3s include the opening cysteine and the closing phenylalanine or tryptophan. The order of the fields is J gene, V gene, clone size, CDR3 length, D gene, CDR3 DNA, CDR3 protein. D genes are given only for firm matches. The size of a clone is reported for some rows only, either as once, few or many, or as a class for expanded clones.

J: TRBJ2-3
V: TRBV6-6
size: .
length: 15
D: TRBD1
DNA: TGTGCCAGCAGGAGACAGGGTTTTAGTACAGATACGCAGTATTTT
CDR3: CASRRQGFSTDTQYF

J: TRBJ1-2
V: TRBV29-1
size: .
length: 13
D: .
DNA: TGCAGCGTTTATACCGGCCTACCCTATGGCTACACCTTC
CDR3: CSVYTGLPYGYTF

J: TRBJ1-1
V: TRBV7-2
size: .
length: 17
D: .
DNA: TGTGCCAGCAGCCCTAATCGTGGAGGGGGTGGTCAAACTGAAGCTTTCTTT
CDR3: CASSPNRGGGGQTEAFF

J: TRBJ2-1
V: TRBV14
size: .
length: 17
D: TRBD2
DNA: TGTGCCAGCAGCCAGGAAACACTAGCGGGTTCTAACAATGAGCAGTTCTTC
CDR3: CASSQETLAGSNNEQFF

J: TRBJ1-1
V: TRBV7-2
size: .
length: 14
D: TRBD1
DNA: TGTGCCAGCCCTCAGGGGGGGCGGAACACTGAAGCTTTCTTT
CDR3: CASPQGGRNTEAFF

J: TRBJ2-2
V: TRBV30
size: .
length: 14
D: .
DNA: TGTGCCTGGTCGCCGGTACAAGGCATCGGGGAGCTGTTTTTT
CDR3: CAWSPVQGIGELFF

J: TRBJ1-1
V: TRBV11-2
size: .
length: 10
D: .
DNA: TGTGCCAGCGGGGCCACTGAAGCTTTCTTT
CDR3: CASGATEAFF

J: TRBJ2-1
V: TRBV5-1
size: .
length: 17
D: TRBD2
DNA: TGCGCCAGCAGCTTGGCCGAGCGGGACCCGACGGGCAATGAGCAGTTCTTC
CDR3: CASSLAERDPTGNEQFF

J: TRBJ2-3
V: TRBV18
size: .
length: 15
D: TRBD2
DNA: TGTGCCAGCTCACCGGGACTAGCGGGGCCAGATACGCAGTATTTT
CDR3: CASSPGLAGPDTQYF

J: TRBJ2-7
V: TRBV6-5
size: .
length: 14
D: .
DNA: TGTGCCAGCGGGGGCTTTGATATTCCCTACGAGCAGTACTTC
CDR3: CASGGFDIPYEQYF

J: TRBJ2-7
V: TRBV28
size: .
length: 13
D: .
DNA: TGTGCCAGCAGTTTAGTAGGGGCCTACGAGCAGTACTTC
CDR3: CASSLVGAYEQYF

J: TRBJ1-2
V: TRBV5-1
size: .
length: 14
D: .
DNA: TGCGCCAGCAGCTTGGCCGGGACCACCTATGGCTACACCTTC
CDR3: CASSLAGTTYGYTF

J: TRBJ1-4
V: TRBV7-6
size: .
length: 16
D: .
DNA: TGTGCCAGCAGCTTACGGCCCGGGGGGCTCGGTGAAAAACTGTTTTTT
CDR3: CASSLRPGGLGEKLFF

J: TRBJ2-2
V: TRBV7-9
size: once
length: 16
D: .
DNA: TGTGCCAGCAGCTTACGGGGGCGCGCAGTTACCGGGGAGCTGTTTTTT
CDR3: CASSLRGRAVTGELFF

J: TRBJ2-1
V: TRBV29-1
size: .
length: 14
D: .
DNA: TGCAGCGCATTCGGCGGTAGCTCCTACAATGAGCAGTTCTTC
CDR3: CSAFGGSSYNEQFF

J: TRBJ1-2
V: TRBV29-1
size: .
length: 13
D: TRBD1
DNA: TGCAGCGTGGGGACAGGGGACCACTATGGCTACACCTTC
CDR3: CSVGTGDHYGYTF

J: TRBJ1-5
V: TRBV18
size: .
length: 14
D: TRBD1
DNA: TGTGCCAGCTCGGAGAACAGGGGGTCCCAGCCCCAGCATTTT
CDR3: CASSENRGSQPQHF

J: TRBJ1-2
V: TRBV29-1
size: .
length: 14
D: .
DNA: TGCAGCGCCGCAGCGACCAGGACTAACTATGGCTACACCTTC
CDR3: CSAAATRTNYGYTF

J: TRBJ2-7
V: TRBV18
size: .
length: 15
D: TRBD2
DNA: TGTGCCAGCTCACCGACTAGCGGGAGTCTAGACGAGCAGTACTTC
CDR3: CASSPTSGSLDEQYF

J: TRBJ2-3
V: TRBV5-4
size: .
length: 14
D: .
DNA: TGTGCCAGCAGCTCCGGGACGCGGACAGATACGCAGTATTTT
CDR3: CASSSGTRTDTQYF

J: TRBJ2-7
V: TRBV29-1
size: .
length: 15
D: TRBD2
DNA: TGCAGCGTTATTGGGCTTAGCGGGAGGGTGTACGCGCAGTACTTC
CDR3: CSVIGLSGRVYAQYF

J: TRBJ2-2
V: TRBV18
size: .
length: 14
D: .
DNA: TGTGCCAGCTCACCACTAGGACGTACCGGGGAGCTGTTTTTT
CDR3: CASSPLGRTGELFF

J: TRBJ2-7
V: TRBV25-1
size: .
length: 14
D: .
DNA: TGTGCCAGCAGTGATCTCGGGGGTTCCTACGAGCAGTACTTC
CDR3: CASSDLGGSYEQYF

J: TRBJ2-7
V: TRBV9
size: .
length: 15
D: .
DNA: TGTGCCAGCAGCTTTGGGACGACAGGTCCGAGCGAGCAGTACTTC
CDR3: CASSFGTTGPSEQYF

J: TRBJ2-2
V: TRBV7-5
size: .
length: 18
D: .
DNA: TGTGTCAGAAGCGGAGGGACAGCTCGGACTAGGGGTCCCGGGGAGCTGTTTTTT
CDR3: CVRSGGTARTRGPGELFF

J: TRBJ2-5
V: TRBV4-1
size: once
length: 13
D: .
DNA: TGCGCCAGCAGCCAACTCCCAGGGGAGACCCAGTACTTC
CDR3: CASSQLPGETQYF

J: TRBJ2-1
V: TRBV5-1
size: .
length: 16
D: .
DNA: TGCGCCAGCACCCTTGGAGGGTATGAATCAGGCAATGAGCAGTTCTTC
CDR3: CASTLGGYESGNEQFF

J: TRBJ1-5
V: TRBV28
size: .
length: 15
D: .
DNA: TGTGCCAGCAGCCCCGGGGGGATTCGGAGTCAGCCCCAGCATTTT
CDR3: CASSPGGIRSQPQHF

J: TRBJ2-1
V: TRBV9
size: .
length: 14
D: .
DNA: TGTGCCAGCAGCGTCCAGGGAATGAGGAATGAGCAGTTCTTC
CDR3: CASSVQGMRNEQFF

J: TRBJ1-1
V: TRBV29-1
size: .
length: 12
D: .
DNA: TGCAGCGTTGGTGGGGGGTGGTCTGAAGCTTTCTTT
CDR3: CSVGGGWSEAFF

J: TRBJ2-5
V: TRBV6-5
size: few
length: 12
D: .
DNA: TGTGCCAGCAGTCGTCCCAGAGAGACCCAGTACTTC
CDR3: CASSRPRETQYF

J: TRBJ2-5
V: TRBV27
size: once
length: 15
D: TRBD2
DNA: TGTGCCAGCAGTTCCCTCGGGGGGAGCTCAGGGCCTCAGTACTTC
CDR3: CASSSLGGSSGPQYF

J: TRBJ2-5
V: TRBV7-2
size: .
length: 14
D: .
DNA: TGTGCCAGCAGCTTATTAGAGGGTCACAAGACCCAGTACTTC
CDR3: CASSLLEGHKTQYF

J: TRBJ2-1
V: TRBV5-5
size: .
length: 18
D: TRBD2
DNA: TGTGCCAGCAGCTTTGGTTCCCTAGCGGGAGATAGCTACAATGAGCAGTTCTTC
CDR3: CASSFGSLAGDSYNEQFF

J: TRBJ2-1
V: TRBV4-1
size: .
length: 16
D: TRBD2
DNA: TGCGCCAGCAGCCAAGATCTCGGGAGGGCCTCCAATGAGCAGTTCTTC
CDR3: CASSQDLGRASNEQFF

J: TRBJ2-3
V: TRBV28
size: .
length: 13
D: .
DNA: TGTGCCAGCAGAAAAAGGAACACAGATACGCAGTATTTT
CDR3: CASRKRNTDTQYF

J: TRBJ2-7
V: TRBV6-1
size: .
length: 14
D: .
DNA: TGTGCCAGCAGTGAATGGAAGGCCAACCTTGGGCAGTACTTC
CDR3: CASSEWKANLGQYF

J: TRBJ1-1
V: TRBV6-1
size: .
length: 14
D: TRBD1
DNA: TGTGCCAGCAGTGAATTAAGGGGGCTCACTGAAGCTTTCTTT
CDR3: CASSELRGLTEAFF

J: TRBJ1-2
V: TRBV11-1
size: once
length: 14
D: .
DNA: TGTGCCAGCAGCCCAAAGGGATTTGGCTATGGCTACACCTTC
CDR3: CASSPKGFGYGYTF

J: TRBJ1-2
V: TRBV18
size: .
length: 15
D: .
DNA: TGTGCCAGCTCACCACAGCAGAGCGTGGGGTATGGCTACACCTTC
CDR3: CASSPQQSVGYGYTF

J: TRBJ2-1
V: TRBV18
size: .
length: 16
D: TRBD1
DNA: TGTGCCAGCTCATCGCAGGGGGCTAGCTCCTACAATGAGCAGTTCTTC
CDR3: CASSSQGASSYNEQFF

J: TRBJ2-3
V: TRBV27
size: once
length: 13
D: .
DNA: TGTGCCAGCAGTTTTGGACTCACAGATACGCAGTATTTT
CDR3: CASSFGLTDTQYF

J: TRBJ2-3
V: TRBV29-1
size: .
length: 13
D: TRBD1
DNA: TGCAGCGTTGAGGACAGGGGCACAGATACGCAGTATTTT
CDR3: CSVEDRGTDTQYF

J: TRBJ2-7
V: TRBV5-1
size: .
length: 14
D: .
DNA: TGCGCCAGCAGCATGCTCATAGGAGGGGCCGAGCAGTACTTC
CDR3: CASSMLIGGAEQYF

J: TRBJ2-5
V: TRBV18
size: .
length: 15
D: TRBD2
DNA: TGTGCCAGCTCACCAGAGACTAGCGGGATTGTGACCCAGTACTTC
CDR3: CASSPETSGIVTQYF